This T cell receptor beta chain was sequenced for a study of blood T cells in healthy people across ages. The second PCR ran roughly 6 to 11 cycles with a sample-barcoded 5' primer and J-beta primers. TCRdb re-derived calls from the 5' RACE reads in MiXCR, one entry per CDR3 protein. The sample consists of some 900,000 distinct CDR3 sequences, approximately 49% of them appearing once. The CDR3 covers 15 residues. CDR1 and CDR2 from the germline V gene are KGHDR and SFDVKD. The chain recombines TRBV24-1 with TRBJ2-4; 10 bases agree with TRBD1. The J call may be in error: the DNA end matches TRBJ2-7 better. What was sequenced was blood. The source of this sequence is a man aged 30 to 45 in good health. CDR3 protein: CATSDEGQGEYEQYF. CDR3 DNA sequence: TGTGCCACCAGTGACGAAGGACAGGGGGAGTACGAGCAGTACTTC.